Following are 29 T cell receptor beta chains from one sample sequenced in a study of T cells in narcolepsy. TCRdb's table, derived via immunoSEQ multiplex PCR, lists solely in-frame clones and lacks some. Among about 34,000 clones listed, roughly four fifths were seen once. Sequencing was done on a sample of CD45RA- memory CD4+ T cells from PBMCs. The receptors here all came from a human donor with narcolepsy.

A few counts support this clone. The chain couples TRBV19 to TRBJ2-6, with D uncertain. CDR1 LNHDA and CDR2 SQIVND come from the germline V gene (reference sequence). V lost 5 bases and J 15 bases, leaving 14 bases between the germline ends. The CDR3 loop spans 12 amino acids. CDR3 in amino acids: CASSVGPVSLTF. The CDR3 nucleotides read TGTGCCAGTAGTGTCGGACCTGTGAGCCTGACTTTC. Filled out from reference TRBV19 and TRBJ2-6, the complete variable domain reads DGGITQSPKYLFRKEGQNVTLSCEQNLNHDAMYWYRQDPGQGLRLIYYSQIVNDFQKGDIAEGYSVSREKKESFPLTVTSAQKNPTAFYLCASSVGPVSLTFGAGSRLTVL.

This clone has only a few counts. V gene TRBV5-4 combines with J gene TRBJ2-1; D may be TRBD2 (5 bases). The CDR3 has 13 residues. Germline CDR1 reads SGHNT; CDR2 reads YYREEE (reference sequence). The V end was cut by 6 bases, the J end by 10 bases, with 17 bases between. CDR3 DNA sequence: TGTGCCAGCACCGAGGAACGGGGTTCAGAGCAGTTCTTC. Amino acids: CASTEERGSEQFF.

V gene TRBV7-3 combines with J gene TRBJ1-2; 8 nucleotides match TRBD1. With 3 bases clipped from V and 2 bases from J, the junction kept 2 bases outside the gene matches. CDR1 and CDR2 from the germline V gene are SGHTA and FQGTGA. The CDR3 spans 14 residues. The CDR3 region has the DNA TGTGCCAGCAGCTTGAGACAGGGGAACTATGGCTACACCTTC. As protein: CASSLRQGNYGYTF.

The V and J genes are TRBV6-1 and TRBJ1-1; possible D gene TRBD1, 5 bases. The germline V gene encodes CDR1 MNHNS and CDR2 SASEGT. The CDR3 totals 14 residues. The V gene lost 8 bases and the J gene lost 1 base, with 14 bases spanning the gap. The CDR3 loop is CASEIGGGNTEAFF. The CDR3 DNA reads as TGTGCCAGCGAAATCGGTGGGGGGAACACTGAAGCTTTCTTT.

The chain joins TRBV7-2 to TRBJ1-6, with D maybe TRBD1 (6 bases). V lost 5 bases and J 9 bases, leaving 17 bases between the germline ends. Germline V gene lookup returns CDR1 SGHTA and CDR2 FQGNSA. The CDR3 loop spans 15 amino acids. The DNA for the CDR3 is TGTGCCAGCAGCGGCACCGCAGGGGTAGGTTCACCCCTCCACTTT. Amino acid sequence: CASSGTAGVGSPLHF.

For the CDR3, the DNA is TGTGCCAGTAGTATTCTAGGGGGGGCAGGAGATCAGCCCCAGCATTTT. Its translation is CASSILGGAGDQPQHF. The rearrangement links TRBV19 to TRBJ1-5; maybe TRBD1 (6 bases). V was cut by 3 bases and J by 5 bases, with 17 bases left in between. There are 16 residues in the CDR3. Per the germline V gene, CDR1 is LNHDA and CDR2 is SQIVND (reference sequence).

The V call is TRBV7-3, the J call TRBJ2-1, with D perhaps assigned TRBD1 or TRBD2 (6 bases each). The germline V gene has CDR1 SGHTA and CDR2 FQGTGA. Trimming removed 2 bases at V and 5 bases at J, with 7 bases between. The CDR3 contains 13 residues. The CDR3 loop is CASSLRGHNEQFF. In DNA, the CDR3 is TGTGCCAGCAGCTTACGGGGGCACAATGAGCAGTTCTTC.

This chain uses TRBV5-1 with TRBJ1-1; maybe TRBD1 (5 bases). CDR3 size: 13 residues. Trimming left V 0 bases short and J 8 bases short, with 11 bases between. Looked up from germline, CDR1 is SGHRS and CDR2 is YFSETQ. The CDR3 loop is CASSLGAGPEAFF. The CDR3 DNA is TGCGCCAGCAGCTTGGGGGCAGGGCCCGAAGCTTTCTTT.

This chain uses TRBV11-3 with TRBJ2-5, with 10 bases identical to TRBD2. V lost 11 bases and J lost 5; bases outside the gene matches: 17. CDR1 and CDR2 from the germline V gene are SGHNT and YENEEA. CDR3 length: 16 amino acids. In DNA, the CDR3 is TGTGCCCCCGGGCGGATTAGCGGGAGGTTGAGGGAGACCCAGTACTTC. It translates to CAPGRISGRLRETQYF. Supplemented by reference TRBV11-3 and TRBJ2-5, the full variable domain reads EAGVVQSPRYKIIEKKQPVAFWCNPISGHNTLYWYLQNLGQGPELLIRYENEEAVDDSQLPKDRFSAERLKGVDSTLKIQPAELGDSAVYLCAPGRISGRLRETQYFGPGTRLLVL.

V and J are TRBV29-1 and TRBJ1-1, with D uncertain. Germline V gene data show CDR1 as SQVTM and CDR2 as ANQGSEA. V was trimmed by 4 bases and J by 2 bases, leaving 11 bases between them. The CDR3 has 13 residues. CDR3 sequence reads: CSVGHGRNTEAFF. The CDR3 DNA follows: TGCAGCGTTGGTCACGGGAGAAACACTGAAGCTTTCTTT.

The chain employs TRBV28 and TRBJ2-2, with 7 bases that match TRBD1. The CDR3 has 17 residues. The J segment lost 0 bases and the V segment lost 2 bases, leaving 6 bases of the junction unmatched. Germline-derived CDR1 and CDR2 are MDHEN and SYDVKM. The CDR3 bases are TGTGCCAGCAGTTTAGGCCTTACAGGGGCGAACACCGGGGAGCTGTTTTTT. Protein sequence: CASSLGLTGANTGELFF.

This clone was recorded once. Written as DNA, the CDR3 is TGTGCCTGGAGTCCAGGGGCTGGCTACACCTTC. Amino acid sequence: CAWSPGAGYTF. The V gene is TRBV30, the J gene TRBJ1-2; possible D gene TRBD1, 6 bases. V lost 2 bases, J lost 7 bases, and 8 bases lay in between. The CDR3 contains 11 residues. CDR1 and CDR2 (germline): GTSNPN, SVGIG (reference sequence).

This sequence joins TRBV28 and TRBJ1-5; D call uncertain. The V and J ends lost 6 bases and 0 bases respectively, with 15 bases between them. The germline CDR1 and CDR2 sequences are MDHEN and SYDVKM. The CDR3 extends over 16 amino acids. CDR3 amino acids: CASRGSSGFSNQPQHF. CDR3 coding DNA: TGTGCCAGCAGGGGGTCCTCCGGTTTTAGCAATCAGCCCCAGCATTTT.

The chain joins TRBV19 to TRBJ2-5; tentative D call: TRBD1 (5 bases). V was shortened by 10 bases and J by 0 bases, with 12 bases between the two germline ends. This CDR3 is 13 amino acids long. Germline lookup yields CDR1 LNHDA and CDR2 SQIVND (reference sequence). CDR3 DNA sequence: TGTGCCACTCGTCAGGGCTACCAAGAGACCCAGTACTTC. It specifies CATRQGYQETQYF.

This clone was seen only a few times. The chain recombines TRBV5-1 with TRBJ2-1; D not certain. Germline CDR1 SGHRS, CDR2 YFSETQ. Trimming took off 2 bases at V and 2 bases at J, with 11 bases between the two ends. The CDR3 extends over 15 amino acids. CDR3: CASSLREVAYNEQFF. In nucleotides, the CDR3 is TGCGCCAGCAGCTTAAGAGAAGTTGCCTACAATGAGCAGTTCTTC.

CDR3 in amino acids: CASSFMGTGKNGEKLFF. In DNA form, the CDR3 reads TGTGCCAGCAGCTTCATGGGGACAGGGAAGAACGGGGAAAAACTGTTTTTT. The chain recombines TRBV7-6 with TRBJ1-4, with 9 bases identical to TRBD1. The CDR3 consists of 17 residues. CDR1 and CDR2 from the germline V gene are SGHVS and FNYEAQ. The junction had 13 bases not matched to a gene; V was cut back by 3 bases and J by 8 bases.

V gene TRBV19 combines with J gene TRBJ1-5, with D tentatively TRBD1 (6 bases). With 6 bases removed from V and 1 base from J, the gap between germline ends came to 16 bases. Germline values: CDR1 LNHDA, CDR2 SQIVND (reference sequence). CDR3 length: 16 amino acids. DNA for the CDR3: TGTGCCAGTAGCTCGACCAGGGGAGGGAGCAATCAGCCCCAGCATTTT. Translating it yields CASSSTRGGSNQPQHF. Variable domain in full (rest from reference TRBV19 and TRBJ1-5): DGGITQSPKYLFRKEGQNVTLSCEQNLNHDAMYWYRQDPGQGLRLIYYSQIVNDFQKGDIAEGYSVSREKKESFPLTVTSAQKNPTAFYLCASSSTRGGSNQPQHFGDGTRLSIL.

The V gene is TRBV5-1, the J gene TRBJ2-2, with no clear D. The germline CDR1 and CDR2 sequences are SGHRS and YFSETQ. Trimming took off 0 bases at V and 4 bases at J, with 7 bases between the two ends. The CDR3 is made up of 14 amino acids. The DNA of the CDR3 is TGCGCCAGCAGCTTGGAGGACGGCACCGGGGAGCTGTTTTTT. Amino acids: CASSLEDGTGELFF. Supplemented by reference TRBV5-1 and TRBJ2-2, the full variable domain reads KAGVTQTPRYLIKTRGQQVTLSCSPISGHRSVSWYQQTPGQGLQFLFEYFSETQRNKGNFPGRFSGRQFSNSRSEMNVSTLELGDSALYLCASSLEDGTGELFFGEGSRLTVL.

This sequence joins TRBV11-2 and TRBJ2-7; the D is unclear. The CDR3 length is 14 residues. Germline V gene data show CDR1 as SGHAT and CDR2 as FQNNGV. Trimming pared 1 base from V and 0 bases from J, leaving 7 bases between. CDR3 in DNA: TGTGCCAGCAGCTTAGTGGGTGGCTCCTACGAGCAGTACTTC. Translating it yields CASSLVGGSYEQYF.

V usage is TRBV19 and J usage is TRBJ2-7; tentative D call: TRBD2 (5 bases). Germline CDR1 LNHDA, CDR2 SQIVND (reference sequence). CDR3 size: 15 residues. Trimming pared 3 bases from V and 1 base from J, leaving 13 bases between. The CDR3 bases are TGTGCCAGTAGTATTCAGCGGAGCCCTTCCTACGAGCAGTACTTC. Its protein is CASSIQRSPSYEQYF.

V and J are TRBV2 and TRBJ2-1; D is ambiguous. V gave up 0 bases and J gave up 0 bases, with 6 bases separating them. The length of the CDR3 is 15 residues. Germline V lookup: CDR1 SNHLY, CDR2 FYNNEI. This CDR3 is CASSEAPGSYNEQFF. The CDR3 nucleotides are TGTGCCAGCAGTGAAGCTCCCGGCTCCTACAATGAGCAGTTCTTC.

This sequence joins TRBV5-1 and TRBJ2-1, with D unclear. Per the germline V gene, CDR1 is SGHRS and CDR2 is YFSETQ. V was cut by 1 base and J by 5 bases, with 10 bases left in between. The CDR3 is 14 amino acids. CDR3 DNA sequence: TGCGCCAGCAGCTTGAATGGGCCGAACAATGAGCAGTTCTTC. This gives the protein CASSLNGPNNEQFF.

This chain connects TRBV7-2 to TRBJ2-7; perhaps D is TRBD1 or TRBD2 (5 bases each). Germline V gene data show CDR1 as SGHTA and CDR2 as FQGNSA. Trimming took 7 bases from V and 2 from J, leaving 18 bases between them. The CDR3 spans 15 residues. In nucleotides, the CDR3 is TGTGCCAGCACCCTCAGGGAGCGAGGGGCCTACGAGCAGTACTTC. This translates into CASTLRERGAYEQYF.

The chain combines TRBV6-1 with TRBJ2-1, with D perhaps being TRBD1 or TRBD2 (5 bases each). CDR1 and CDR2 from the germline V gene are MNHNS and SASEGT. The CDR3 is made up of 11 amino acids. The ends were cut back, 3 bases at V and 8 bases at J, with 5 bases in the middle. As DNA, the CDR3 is TGTGCCAGCAGTGAGGGGGATGAGCAGTTCTTC. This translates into CASSEGDEQFF.

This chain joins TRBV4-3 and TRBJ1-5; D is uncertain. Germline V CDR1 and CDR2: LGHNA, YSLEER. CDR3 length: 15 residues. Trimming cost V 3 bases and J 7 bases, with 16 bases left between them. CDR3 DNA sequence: TGCGCCAGCAGCCAGGGAGGGCAGAAAGAACAGCCCCAGCATTTT. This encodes CASSQGGQKEQPQHF.

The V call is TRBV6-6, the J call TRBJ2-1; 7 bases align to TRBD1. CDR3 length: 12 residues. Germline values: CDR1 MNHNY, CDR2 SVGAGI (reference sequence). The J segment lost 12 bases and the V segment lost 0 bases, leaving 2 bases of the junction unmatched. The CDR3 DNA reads TGTGCCAGCAGTTACTCGGGACAGAGGCAGTTCTTC. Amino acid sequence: CASSYSGQRQFF.

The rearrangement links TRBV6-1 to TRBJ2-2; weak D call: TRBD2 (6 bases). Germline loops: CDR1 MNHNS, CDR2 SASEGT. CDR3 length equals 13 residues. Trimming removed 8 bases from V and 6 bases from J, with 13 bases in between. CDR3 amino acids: CASFGGAAGELFF. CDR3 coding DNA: TGTGCCAGCTTCGGGGGTGCGGCCGGGGAGCTGTTTTTT.

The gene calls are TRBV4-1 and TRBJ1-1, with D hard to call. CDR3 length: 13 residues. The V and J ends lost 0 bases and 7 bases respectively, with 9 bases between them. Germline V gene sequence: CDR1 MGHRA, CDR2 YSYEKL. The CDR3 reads CASSQDEGREAFF. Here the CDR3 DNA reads TGCGCCAGCAGCCAAGATGAAGGGCGTGAAGCTTTCTTT.

The DNA for the CDR3 is TGCGCCAGCAGAGGGGGGCCAAACCTAGGCAATGAGCAGTTCTTC. It translates to CASRGGPNLGNEQFF. V is TRBV5-1 and J is TRBJ2-1, with D perhaps matching TRBD1 or TRBD2 (6 bases each). Germline CDR1 SGHRS, CDR2 YFSETQ. V dropped 5 bases and J dropped 6 bases, with 18 bases sitting between them. This CDR3 has 15 amino acids.